The clone carrying this TCR beta chain has a handful of counts. CDR1 and CDR2 (germline): LNHDA, SQIVND (reference sequence). The CDR3 is made up of 15 amino acids. V was clipped by 3 bases and J by 11 bases, with 20 bases between them. Assay: immunoSEQ multiplex PCR; the TCRdb copy retains only in-frame clones and omits some. The sample contains about 36,000 clones, approximately 93% of which appear only once. The sample comes from a study of T cells in tuberculosis. Across the whole study: In South Africa, adults with active tuberculosis were compared with IGRA-negative and latently infected IGRA-positive adolescents.

This chain connects TRBV19 to TRBJ1-5, with D possibly TRBD1 on 5 matching bases. Material: PBMCs. The receptor was derived from a donor between 10 and 35 years old with latent tuberculosis or without tuberculosis infection. The CDR3 loop is CASSMARQSTSSQHF. The DNA of the CDR3 is TGTGCCAGTAGTATGGCTCGACAGTCAACAAGCTCCCAGCATTTT.